A selection of T cell receptor beta chains follows, all from one sample in a study of T cell responses to AZD1222 COVID-19 vaccine. The assay was immunoSEQ multiplex PCR, and TCRdb's table has in-frame clones only and misses some. The sample contains 200,000 or so clones, around 86% of which appear only once. The sample in question was peripheral blood, obtained on day 0 of MenACWY control vaccination. These receptors came from an adult in good health. CDR3s include the opening cysteine and the closing phenylalanine or tryptophan. The D gene is left open where the match is weak. Only part of the rows carry a size: once, few, many, or a class if the clone is expanded.

V,D,J,size,DNA,CDR3
TRBV28,TRBD2,TRBJ2-7,NA,TGTGCCAGCAGTTTATCGACTAGCGGGAGCCGTCGGAGCGAGCAGTACTTC,CASSLSTSGSRRSEQYF
TRBV4-1,NA,TRBJ1-4,NA,TGCGCCAGCAGCCAAGGGGCAACTAATGAAAAACTGTTTTTT,CASSQGATNEKLFF
TRBV5-1,NA,TRBJ2-7,NA,TGCGCCAGCAGCTTGGGTGGGGGCTACGAGCAGTACTTC,CASSLGGGYEQYF
TRBV6-1,NA,TRBJ1-5,NA,TGTGCCAGCAGTGAAAGATTGATCAATCAGCCCCAGCATTTT,CASSERLINQPQHF
TRBV6-2/TRBV6-3,NA,TRBJ2-4,NA,TGTGCCAGCAGTAAAGGCGGAGCCAAAAACATTCAGTACTTC,CASSKGGAKNIQYF
TRBV24-1,NA,TRBJ1-4,NA,TGTGCCACCTCTGGACCAGGCTATAATGAAAAACTGTTTTTT,CATSGPGYNEKLFF
TRBV3-1/TRBV3-2,TRBD2,TRBJ2-5,NA,TGTGCCAGCAGCCGCCTTTCGGGGCGGGGGAACCCGAAGACCCAGTACTTC,CASSRLSGRGNPKTQYF
TRBV6-1,NA,TRBJ1-2,NA,TGTGCCAGCAGTGAAAAGGACCGCTATGGCTACACCTTC,CASSEKDRYGYTF
TRBV12-5,TRBD1,TRBJ1-2,NA,TGTGCTAGTGGGGGACAGAACTATGGCTACACCTTC,CASGGQNYGYTF
TRBV7-3,TRBD1,TRBJ2-1,NA,TGTGCCAGCAGTTACAGGGGTGATGAGCAGTTCTTC,CASSYRGDEQFF
TRBV5-1,NA,TRBJ2-2,NA,TGCGCCAGCAGCTTGGGTCCAGCAGGGGCGGGCACCGGGGAGCTGTTTTTT,CASSLGPAGAGTGELFF
TRBV29-1,NA,TRBJ2-7,NA,TGCAGCGTTGCAGTGGGGACCTACGAGCAGTACTTC,CSVAVGTYEQYF
TRBV5-5,NA,TRBJ2-7,once,TGTGCCAGCAGCTTTTCAGCCTCCTACGAGCAGTACTTC,CASSFSASYEQYF
TRBV28,NA,TRBJ2-7,once,TGTGCCAGCAGTTACAGGGCTCGCGAGCAGTACTTC,CASSYRAREQYF
TRBV28,NA,TRBJ1-1,NA,TGTGCCAGCAGCCTGGGACATGAAGCTTTCTTT,CASSLGHEAFF
TRBV7-9,TRBD2,TRBJ2-1,NA,TGTGCCAGCAGCCCGGGTCCCACCGGGAGGAATGAGCAGTTCTTC,CASSPGPTGRNEQFF
TRBV7-2,TRBD1,TRBJ1-3,NA,TGTGCCAGCAGCTCGGACAGGTACACCATATATTTT,CASSSDRYTIYF
TRBV12-3/TRBV12-4,TRBD1,TRBJ1-3,few,TGTGCCAGCAGCAGACAGGGCCCCGAGGATTTT,CASSRQGPEDF
TRBV24-1,NA,TRBJ1-5,NA,TGTGCCACCAGTGACCCTTCGGGGGGCAGACAGCCCCAGCATTTT,CATSDPSGGRQPQHF
TRBV27,TRBD1,TRBJ1-2,NA,TGTGCCAGCAGTTTAGTGACAGGGGTTGGCTACACCTTC,CASSLVTGVGYTF
TRBV30,TRBD1,TRBJ2-7,few,TGTGCCGGGCGACGGGACAGCGTTTACGAGCAGTACTTC,CAGRRDSVYEQYF
TRBV15,NA,TRBJ2-1,NA,TGTGCCACCAGCAGAGCGGACAATGAGCAGTTCTTC,CATSRADNEQFF
TRBV28,NA,TRBJ1-1,NA,TGTGCCAGCAGTTTATTGGGGTTCGAAGCTTTCTTT,CASSLLGFEAFF
TRBV6-1,NA,TRBJ2-3,NA,TGTGCCAGCAGTGAAGACGGCAGGGATACGCAGTATTTT,CASSEDGRDTQYF
TRBV9,NA,TRBJ2-7,NA,TGTGCCAGCAGCGTAGGGGGCGTCTCCTACGAGCAGTACTTC,CASSVGGVSYEQYF
TRBV19,NA,TRBJ1-4,NA,TGTGCCAGTAGAGAAGGTCCAGGCGAAAAACTGTTTTTT,CASREGPGEKLFF
TRBV27,TRBD1,TRBJ1-4,NA,TGTGCCAGCAGTTCCGACAGGGGGCGAGAAAAACTGTTTTTT,CASSSDRGREKLFF
TRBV7-2,TRBD2,TRBJ2-7,once,TGTGCCAGCAGCCCGCGGACTAGCGGAACCTACGAGCAGTACTTC,CASSPRTSGTYEQYF
TRBV5-1,NA,TRBJ2-1,NA,TGCGCCAGCAGCTTGAATCCCTACAATGAGCAGTTCTTC,CASSLNPYNEQFF
TRBV5-4,TRBD2,TRBJ2-3,NA,TGTGCCAGCAGCTTGAGACTAGCGGGGGGCCACACAGATACGCAGTATTTT,CASSLRLAGGHTDTQYF
TRBV5-1,NA,TRBJ2-7,NA,TGCGCCAGCAGCCAAGCCGGCGAGCAGTACTTC,CASSQAGEQYF
TRBV19,TRBD2,TRBJ2-1,NA,TGTGCCAGTAGGACTAGCGGGGGGGGAAATGAGCAGTTCTTC,CASRTSGGGNEQFF
TRBV14,NA,TRBJ2-1,NA,TGTGCCAGCAGCCAAGATGAGGCTTCCCTCTCCTACAATGAGCAGTTCTTC,CASSQDEASLSYNEQFF
TRBV6-5,NA,TRBJ2-5,NA,TGTGCCAGCAGTAGAATGGGGAGGTTAGGAGAGACCCAGTACTTC,CASSRMGRLGETQYF
TRBV6-5,NA,TRBJ2-6,NA,TGTGCCAGCAGTTACGTCAGGGCTGGGGCCAACGTCCTGACTTTC,CASSYVRAGANVLTF
TRBV18,NA,TRBJ2-3,NA,TGTGCCAGCTCGCCTTCTTCGCCGGATACGCAGTATTTT,CASSPSSPDTQYF
TRBV28,NA,TRBJ2-3,NA,TGTGCCAGCAGTATCCGAGATACGCAGTATTTT,CASSIRDTQYF
TRBV4-2,NA,TRBJ1-3,NA,TGTGCCAGCAGCTCCCAGCAGGTCCGCGAAGGAAACACCATATATTTT,CASSSQQVREGNTIYF
TRBV7-3,NA,TRBJ2-1,NA,TGTGCCAGCAGCATAAATTCAAACCGTGAGCAGTTCTTC,CASSINSNREQFF
TRBV19,NA,TRBJ2-3,NA,TGTGCCAGTAGTATAGGGCTTCGCGGGACTAGCACAGATACGCAGTATTTT,CASSIGLRGTSTDTQYF
TRBV7-9,TRBD1,TRBJ1-3,once,TGTGCCAGCAGCCCAGGACAGGGGATCACCATATATTTT,CASSPGQGITIYF
TRBV19,NA,TRBJ2-1,NA,TGTGCCAGTAGCCTTAGGGTAGGGGGGGACAATGAGCAGTTCTTC,CASSLRVGGDNEQFF
TRBV9,NA,TRBJ1-5,once,TGTGCCAGCAGCGTAGATGGGGGCAATCAGCCCCAGCATTTT,CASSVDGGNQPQHF
TRBV7-2,NA,TRBJ2-7,NA,TGTGCCAGCAGCTTAGGAATCGCCTACGAGCAGTACTTC,CASSLGIAYEQYF
TRBV19,TRBD1,TRBJ1-5,few,TGTGCCAGTAGTGGGGGACAGGGGGGGAATCAGCCCCAGCATTTT,CASSGGQGGNQPQHF
TRBV28,NA,TRBJ1-1,NA,TGTGCCAGCACCCCAGCAGGTGGGGGGGTTACTGAAGCTTTCTTT,CASTPAGGGVTEAFF
TRBV11-3,NA,TRBJ2-3,NA,TGTGCCAGCAGCTCCGGGACGGCAGATACGCAGTATTTT,CASSSGTADTQYF
TRBV19,TRBD1,TRBJ1-1,NA,TGTGCCAGTAGTAAGGGGGAAGGGGGCGAAGTGGGGTGGAACACTGAAGCTTTCTTT,CASSKGEGGEVGWNTEAFF
TRBV6-5,TRBD1,TRBJ2-5,NA,TGTGCCAGCAGAGGGACAGCCCAAGAGACCCAGTACTTC,CASRGTAQETQYF
TRBV27,NA,TRBJ1-6,NA,TGTGCCAGCAGTTTGACAGCCTTATATTCACCCCTCCACTTT,CASSLTALYSPLHF
TRBV19,TRBD1,TRBJ1-6,NA,TGTGCCAGTAGTCTTGGGACAGGGGTTTCACCCCTCCACTTT,CASSLGTGVSPLHF
TRBV12-3/TRBV12-4,NA,TRBJ2-1,NA,TGTGCCAGTAGTCAGGTCACGAATGAGCAGTTCTTC,CASSQVTNEQFF
TRBV6-4,NA,TRBJ1-4,NA,TGTGCCAGCAACCGAGCGGCACCCGCAACTAATGAAAAACTGTTTTTT,CASNRAAPATNEKLFF
TRBV28,TRBD1,TRBJ1-6,NA,TGTGCCAGCAGTTTATCCTCGGGACAGGTGGGATATTCACCCCTCCACTTT,CASSLSSGQVGYSPLHF
TRBV27,NA,TRBJ1-2,NA,TGTGCCAGCAGTTTGGGACCCCTCCGGGGCTACACCTTC,CASSLGPLRGYTF